This T cell receptor (beta chain) was identified in a study of T cell changes during pregnancy in multiple sclerosis. Measured with immunoSEQ multiplex PCR; TCRdb has only the in-frame clones, and not every one. The sample lists more than 45,000 clones, roughly 90% occurring once. This clonotype originated in a female donor with multiple sclerosis, enrolled in a pregnancy study. The starting material was CD4+ T cells from peripheral blood mononuclear cells, obtained after pregnancy.

Written as DNA, the CDR3 is TGTGCCAGCAGCGGACAGCACTCGAACACTGAAGCTTTCTTT. This gives the protein CASSGQHSNTEAFF. The V gene is TRBV6-5, the J gene TRBJ1-1, with D maybe TRBD1 (6 bases). From germline, CDR1 is MNHEY and CDR2 SVGAGI. V was trimmed by 6 bases and J by 1 base, leaving 12 bases between them. This CDR3 has 14 residues.